This passage covers 30 T cell receptor beta chains from one sample sequenced in a study of monozygotic twins with cystic fibrosis. Produced via immunoSEQ multiplex PCR; TCRdb's table is partial and in-frame only. The sample holds some 21,000 clones, 75% to 95% seen once. Source material: blood. These receptors were taken from a girl aged 2-10 years with cystic fibrosis.

The chain joins TRBV25-1 to TRBJ1-3, with D unclear. V lost 1 base, J lost 0 bases, and 10 bases lay in between. The CDR3 length is 16 residues. CDR1 is MGHDK and CDR2 is SYGVNS in the germline V gene. The CDR3 DNA follows: TGTGCCAGCAGTGAATCTTTAGGTAACTCTGGAAACACCATATATTTT. This encodes CASSESLGNSGNTIYF. The full variable domain, in which reference TRBV25-1 and TRBJ1-3 provide the parts outside the CDR3, is EADIYQTPRYLVIGTGKKITLECSQTMGHDKMYWYQQDPGMELHLIHYSYGVNSTEKGDLSSESTVSRIRTEHFPLTLESARPSHTSQYLCASSESLGNSGNTIYFGEGSWLTVV.

This CDR3 reads CASSLDPPWNTEAFF. The CDR3 region has the DNA TGTGCCAGCAGCTTAGATCCCCCTTGGAACACTGAAGCTTTCTTT. The rearrangement joins TRBV11-2 to TRBJ1-1, with unresolved D. Deletions cut 0 bases from V and 1 base from J, with 9 bases between. Germline CDR1 is SGHAT and CDR2 is FQNNGV. The CDR3 consists of 15 residues.

The CDR3 DNA reads as TGTGCCAGCAGCCCCGGGACCTTTAACGGGGAGCTGTTTTTT. Translating it yields CASSPGTFNGELFF. The chain couples TRBV6-5 to TRBJ2-2; D might be TRBD1 or TRBD2, each matching 5 bases. CDR1 MNHEY and CDR2 SVGAGI come from the germline V gene. The CDR3 is made up of 14 amino acids. Trimming shortened V by 6 bases and J by 7 bases, and 15 bases separated the two germline ends.

The chain has TRBV4-3 and TRBJ2-6; D may be TRBD1 (5 bases). The length of the CDR3 is 19 residues. Germline CDR1 and CDR2: LGHNA and YSLEER. Trimming took off 1 base at V and 6 bases at J, with 22 bases between the two ends. DNA of the CDR3: TGCGCCAGCAGCCAAGTTAACCCCCAGGGCTCTGGGTCGGCCAACGTCCTGACTTTC. Its translation: CASSQVNPQGSGSANVLTF.

The genes are TRBV2 and TRBJ2-7, with D possibly TRBD1 on 8 matching bases. The CDR3 sequence is 16 residues long. Deletions cut 7 bases from V and 4 bases from J, with 23 bases between. The germline gives CDR1 SNHLY, CDR2 FYNNEI. CDR3 loop: CASTDTTGGVQYEQYF. CDR3 in DNA: TGTGCCAGCACCGATACTACAGGGGGGGTTCAATACGAGCAGTACTTC.

The chain carries TRBV4-3 and TRBJ2-5; weak D call: TRBD1 (6 bases). CDR1 is LGHNA and CDR2 is YSLEER in the germline V gene. Trimming took 3 bases from V and 3 from J, leaving 11 bases between them. This CDR3 has 14 amino acids. CDR3 coding DNA: TGCGCCAGCAGCCAGCGGACAGAAAAAGAGACCCAGTACTTC. Residues: CASSQRTEKETQYF.

The chain uses TRBV6-6 and TRBJ2-1; D may be TRBD1 or TRBD2 (5 bases each). The V end was cut by 7 bases, the J end by 4 bases, with 11 bases between. The V gene's germline CDR1 is MNHNY and CDR2 SVGAGI (reference sequence). The CDR3 is made up of 13 amino acids. The CDR3 reads CASTQGAYNEQFF. For the CDR3, the DNA is TGTGCCAGCACCCAGGGAGCATACAATGAGCAGTTCTTC.

This CDR3 is CASSQWRESTDTQYF. CDR3 DNA sequence: TGTGCCAGCAGCCAATGGCGGGAAAGCACAGATACGCAGTATTTT. The chain carries TRBV14 and TRBJ2-3; tentative D call: TRBD2 (6 bases). V was cut by 2 bases and J by 0 bases, with 9 bases left in between. In germline, CDR1 is SGHDN, CDR2 FVKESK. The CDR3 extends over 15 amino acids.

The V and J genes are TRBV6-5 and TRBJ1-1, with unresolved D. V was clipped by 6 bases and J by 0 bases, with 8 bases between them. Germline V gene lookup returns CDR1 MNHEY and CDR2 SVGAGI. The length of the CDR3 is 13 residues. The CDR3 region is CASRGRLNTEAFF. The CDR3 nucleotides read TGTGCCAGCAGGGGCAGGCTGAACACTGAAGCTTTCTTT.

This chain connects TRBV7-8 to TRBJ2-5, with D maybe TRBD1 (5 bases). The V gene's germline CDR1 is SGHVS and CDR2 FQNEAQ. With 6 bases removed from V and 5 bases from J, the gap between germline ends came to 22 bases. The CDR3 contains 16 residues. The CDR3 sequence is CASSPAFLGAGETQYF. The CDR3 nucleotides read TGTGCCAGCAGTCCCGCCTTTTTAGGGGCCGGGGAGACCCAGTACTTC.

The chain uses TRBV4-1 and TRBJ2-2, with 11 bases aligning to TRBD1. The CDR3 is made up of 18 amino acids. The germline V gene has CDR1 MGHRA and CDR2 YSYEKL. The V and J ends lost 1 base and 7 bases, in that order; junction bases with no gene match: 11. CDR3 DNA: TGCGCCAGCAGCCAAGCCTATTCGGACAGGGGGCAGGGCGGGGAGCTGTTTTTT. It is translated as CASSQAYSDRGQGGELFF.

The genes are TRBV18 and TRBJ1-1; TRBD1 aligns across 8 bases. The CDR3 runs 14 residues. Germline values: CDR1 KGHSH, CDR2 LQKENI. V gave up 3 bases and J gave up 4 bases; unmatched junction bases: 4. In nucleotides, the CDR3 is TGTGCCAGCTCACCCCCCGACAGGGGCACTGAAGCTTTCTTT. Amino acids: CASSPPDRGTEAFF.

The rearrangement links TRBV30 to TRBJ2-3; 10 bases match TRBD2. This CDR3 has 13 residues. The germline CDR1 and CDR2 sequences are GTSNPN and SVGIG (reference sequence). Unmatched junction bases numbered 5, after V lost 5 bases and J lost 6 bases. The CDR3 reads CAWERGGTDTQYF. The DNA for the CDR3 is TGTGCCTGGGAGCGGGGGGGTACGGATACGCAGTATTTT.

The chain recombines TRBV4-3 with TRBJ2-1, with D perhaps matching TRBD2 (6 bases). CDR3 length: 17 residues. Germline lookup yields CDR1 LGHNA and CDR2 YSLEER. V shed 0 bases and J shed 10 bases, with 22 bases lying between them. The CDR3 region has the DNA TGCGCCAGCAGCCAAGATCCCTCCAGCGGGCGAATTCGGGAGCAGTTCTTC. This sequence encodes CASSQDPSSGRIREQFF.

The rearrangement uses TRBV18 and TRBJ1-2; D not certain. V lost 0 bases, J lost 8 bases, and 16 bases lay in between. This CDR3 comprises 15 residues. Germline values: CDR1 KGHSH, CDR2 LQKENI. CDR3 sequence reads: CASSPPEEEAKGYTF. The CDR3 nucleotides read TGTGCCAGCTCACCACCGGAGGAGGAAGCGAAAGGCTACACCTTC. The entire variable domain, with the rest obtained from reference TRBV18 and TRBJ1-2, is as follows: NAGVMQNPRHLVRRRGQEARLRCSPMKGHSHVYWYRQLPEEGLKFMVYLQKENIIDESGMPKERFSAEFPKEGPSILRIQQVVRGDSAAYFCASSPPEEEAKGYTFGSGTRLTVV.

The chain has TRBV9 and TRBJ1-1; the D is unclear. The CDR3 is 14 residues long. V lost 0 bases to trimming and J lost 5 bases, with 11 bases between them. The germline V gene encodes CDR1 SGDLS and CDR2 YYNGEE. CDR3 sequence reads: CASSVGRGDTEAFF. The CDR3 DNA sequence: TGTGCCAGCAGCGTAGGAAGAGGTGATACTGAAGCTTTCTTT.

The CDR3: CSAGGGALVTEAFF. CDR3 nucleotide sequence: TGCAGCGCCGGAGGGGGGGCGCTTGTCACTGAAGCTTTCTTT. The chain employs TRBV29-1 and TRBJ1-1; weak D call: TRBD1 (6 bases). V lost 7 bases, J lost 4 bases, and 19 bases lay in between. This CDR3 comprises 14 residues. Germline CDR1 reads SQVTM; CDR2 reads ANQGSEA.

V usage is TRBV5-1 and J usage is TRBJ2-5, with unresolved D. V dropped 7 bases and J dropped 1 base, with 14 bases sitting between them. The CDR3 has 14 residues. Per germline, CDR1 SGHRS and CDR2 YFSETQ. CDR3 amino acids: CASAPSRSQETQYF. The CDR3 DNA is TGCGCCAGCGCACCCTCGAGGTCCCAAGAGACCCAGTACTTC.

The J gene is TRBJ2-5, the V gene TRBV9; 7 bases line up with TRBD1. The CDR3 covers 15 residues. V lost 4 bases to trimming and J lost 4 bases; unmatched junction nucleotides: 10. Germline V gene sequence: CDR1 SGDLS, CDR2 YYNGEE. CDR3 nucleotides: TGTGCCAGCAGCCCCGGACAGGCGTCAGCAGAGACCCAGTACTTC. Amino acid sequence: CASSPGQASAETQYF.

V usage is TRBV7-9 and J usage is TRBJ2-7, with D possibly matching TRBD2 (5 bases). Germline CDR1 SEHNR, CDR2 FQNEAQ (reference sequence). The germline V and J ends were trimmed by 7 bases and 3 bases, with 13 bases remaining between them. The CDR3 totals 13 residues. The CDR3 reads CASTDGVNYEQYF. CDR3 DNA sequence: TGTGCCAGCACCGACGGGGTGAACTACGAGCAGTACTTC.

The V call is TRBV10-3, the J call TRBJ1-1; unclear D gene. Trimming pared 3 bases from V and 0 bases from J, leaving 11 bases between. The CDR3 has 15 amino acids. The germline CDR1 and CDR2 sequences are ENHRY and SYGVKD. The chain's CDR3 is CAISDRDPMNTEAFF. DNA of the CDR3: TGTGCCATCAGTGATCGCGACCCCATGAACACTGAAGCTTTCTTT.

J is TRBJ2-5 and V is TRBV7-7, with D possibly being TRBD2 (6 bases). V shed 2 bases and J shed 2 bases, with 12 bases lying between them. The CDR3 length is 15 residues. The germline gives CDR1 SSHAT, CDR2 FNYEAQ (reference sequence). The CDR3 is CASSLQAGEQETQYF. The CDR3 DNA reads TGTGCCAGCAGCTTACAAGCGGGTGAACAAGAGACCCAGTACTTC. The full variable domain, rest sourced from reference TRBV7-7 and TRBJ2-5, is GAGVSQSPRYKVTKRGQDVTLRCDPISSHATLYWYQQALGQGPEFLTYFNYEAQPDKSGLPSDRFSAERPEGSISTLTIQRTEQRDSAMYRCASSLQAGEQETQYFGPGTRLLVL.

This chain joins TRBV15 and TRBJ2-3, with 8 bases aligning to TRBD2. Unmatched junction bases numbered 2, after V lost 1 base and J lost 5 bases. Germline V gives CDR1 LNHNV, CDR2 YYDKDF (reference sequence). The CDR3 runs 14 residues. CDR3 protein: CATSRGLAGDTQYF. Here the CDR3 DNA reads TGTGCCACCAGCAGAGGTCTAGCGGGAGATACGCAGTATTTT. Drawing the rest from reference TRBV15 and TRBJ2-3, the complete variable domain is DAMVIQNPRYQVTQFGKPVTLSCSQTLNHNVMYWYQQKSSQAPKLLFHYYDKDFNNEADTPDNFQSRRPNTSFCFLDIRSPGLGDTAMYLCATSRGLAGDTQYFGPGTRLTVL.

The CDR3, as DNA: TGTGCCAGCAGTGAAAGTGATGGAGGGGGCCGGTCTGAAGCTTTCTTT. Protein sequence: CASSESDGGGRSEAFF. V gene TRBV6-4 combines with J gene TRBJ1-1; 7 bases line up with TRBD1. V was pared by 3 bases and J by 6 bases, with 13 bases of the junction left unmatched. Germline V gives CDR1 MRHNA, CDR2 SNTAGT. CDR3 length: 16 amino acids.

The chain couples TRBV27 to TRBJ1-6; no definite D call. Trimming left V 2 bases short and J 0 bases short, with 8 bases between. CDR3 length: 16 amino acids. The germline gives CDR1 MNHEY, CDR2 SMNVEV (reference sequence). The DNA for the CDR3 is TGTGCCAGCAGTTTAGAGGGAAGCTCCTATAATTCACCCCTCCACTTT. Protein sequence: CASSLEGSSYNSPLHF.

V gene TRBV2 combines with J gene TRBJ2-7; D unresolved. Deletions cut 3 bases from V and 3 bases from J, with 9 bases between. CDR3 length: 13 amino acids. Germline CDR1 reads SNHLY; CDR2 reads FYNNEI. The CDR3 loop reads CASSETDYYEQYF. CDR3 DNA: TGTGCCAGCAGTGAGACTGATTACTACGAGCAGTACTTC.

The chain links TRBV11-2 to TRBJ1-1, with 8 bases that match TRBD1. With 0 bases clipped from V and 0 bases from J, the junction kept 9 bases outside the gene matches. The CDR3 is 18 residues long. Germline assignment: CDR1 SGHAT and CDR2 FQNNGV. CDR3 loop: CASSLEGGAGGLNTEAFF. CDR3 sequence (DNA): TGTGCCAGCAGCTTAGAGGGTGGTGCAGGGGGCTTGAACACTGAAGCTTTCTTT.

The rearrangement uses TRBV29-1 and TRBJ2-3; the D is unclear. Germline assignment: CDR1 SQVTM and CDR2 ANQGSEA. The V end lost 4 bases, the J end lost 1 base, and 6 bases lay between the germline ends. This CDR3 is 12 amino acids long. Here the CDR3 reads CSVGQRTDTQYF. In DNA, the CDR3 is TGCAGCGTTGGGCAGCGCACAGATACGCAGTATTTT.

This chain connects TRBV15 to TRBJ2-5; possible D gene TRBD2, 6 bases. Germline lookup yields CDR1 LNHNV and CDR2 YYDKDF (reference sequence). The CDR3 spans 15 residues. V lost 1 base to trimming and J lost 2 bases, with 11 bases between them. This CDR3 is CATSRAPGGQETQYF. As DNA, the CDR3 is TGTGCCACCAGCAGAGCCCCCGGGGGACAAGAGACCCAGTACTTC.

The V and J genes are TRBV2 and TRBJ1-5, with D possibly being TRBD1 (5 bases). V lost 5 bases and J 0 bases, leaving 11 bases between the germline ends. Germline V gene data show CDR1 as SNHLY and CDR2 as FYNNEI. This CDR3 contains 15 residues. The CDR3 here is CASSPGQNSNQPQHF. The CDR3 DNA reads TGTGCCAGCAGTCCGGGGCAGAATAGCAATCAGCCCCAGCATTTT.